Below, 19 T cell receptor beta chains from the same sample are listed, as sequenced in a study of OX40 agonist ivuxolimab in advanced cancers. Method: immunoSEQ multiplex PCR; TCRdb's copy keeps in-frame clones and lacks some. The sample shows 60,000 or so clones, roughly 88% of them seen only once. The sequenced sample was CD4+ or CD8+ T cells sorted from blood, obtained in a trial of the OX40 agonist ivuxolimab. The source of these receptors is an adult with an advanced solid tumor such as melanoma, head and neck, liver or kidney cancer.

This clone was seen more than once but under ten times. The chain uses TRBV27 and TRBJ1-5; D is unclear. The V and J ends lost 2 bases and 7 bases respectively, with 9 bases between them. Germline CDR1 is MNHEY and CDR2 is SMNVEV (reference sequence). This CDR3 is built from 13 residues. The CDR3 region is CASSLMEDQPQHF. CDR3 DNA: TGTGCCAGCAGTTTAATGGAGGACCAGCCCCAGCATTTT.

The V and J genes are TRBV15 and TRBJ2-3; 7 nucleotides line up with TRBD1. Germline CDR1 is LNHNV and CDR2 is YYDKDF (reference sequence). This CDR3 spans 13 amino acids. Trimming removed 4 bases from V and 6 bases from J; junction bases left unmatched: 4. The CDR3 reads CATSTQGGDTQYF. For the CDR3, the DNA is TGTGCCACCAGCACTCAAGGGGGCGATACGCAGTATTTT.

This sequence joins TRBV29-1 and TRBJ2-5, with 9 bases aligning to TRBD1. CDR1 and CDR2 (germline): SQVTM, ANQGSEA. This CDR3 is built from 15 residues. The trim removed 8 bases at V and 5 bases at J, leaving 15 bases unmatched. The CDR3 region is CSSSPGTGSGETQYF. The CDR3 nucleotides are TGCAGCTCCTCGCCCGGGACAGGGTCTGGGGAGACCCAGTACTTC.

V is TRBV30 and J is TRBJ1-2; D is undetermined. The V gene lost 5 bases and the J gene lost 8 bases, with 21 bases spanning the gap. The CDR3 covers 14 residues. Germline V lookup: CDR1 GTSNPN, CDR2 SVGIG (reference sequence). The CDR3 DNA is TGTGCCTGGCCCAGTGGGAGGACTTTAAGCGGCTACACCTTC. Its translation: CAWPSGRTLSGYTF.

This sequence joins TRBV19 and TRBJ2-1; D not certain. The ends were cut back, 5 bases at V and 6 bases at J, with 8 bases in the middle. The CDR3 is made up of 12 amino acids. Germline V gives CDR1 LNHDA, CDR2 SQIVND (reference sequence). CDR3 loop: CASSFQVNEQFF. CDR3 DNA sequence: TGTGCCAGTAGTTTTCAGGTCAATGAGCAGTTCTTC.

The chain recombines TRBV7-2 with TRBJ2-1, with a weak D call TRBD2 (6 bases). V gave up 2 bases and J gave up 5 bases, with 16 bases separating them. The CDR3 is 16 amino acids. CDR1 SGHTA and CDR2 FQGNSA come from the germline V gene. CDR3 sequence (DNA): TGTGCCAGCAGCTTATCTCTGGCAGGAGGGAACAATGAGCAGTTCTTC. Translation: CASSLSLAGGNNEQFF.

The chain carries TRBV10-1 and TRBJ2-5; D gene uncertain. V was cut by 4 bases and J by 2 bases, with 11 bases left in between. This CDR3 has 14 residues. Germline V lookup: CDR1 WNHNN, CDR2 SYGVQD (reference sequence). The CDR3 DNA is TGCGCCAGCAGTGCAGATGGCAGGCAAGAGACCCAGTACTTC. Translation gives CASSADGRQETQYF.

J is TRBJ2-1 and V is TRBV11-2, with D perhaps matching TRBD2 (5 bases). CDR1 and CDR2 from the germline V gene are SGHAT and FQNNGV. With 5 bases removed from V and 0 bases from J, the gap between germline ends came to 11 bases. This CDR3 comprises 15 residues. CDR3 region: CASSPGSNSYNEQFF. CDR3 bases: TGTGCCAGCAGCCCGGGGTCAAACTCCTACAATGAGCAGTTCTTC.

The gene calls are TRBV5-5 and TRBJ1-2; 12 bases align to TRBD1. After removal of 1 base from V and 5 bases from J, the junction contained 3 bases not matched to a gene. The length of the CDR3 is 15 residues. Germline CDR1 is SGHKS and CDR2 is YYEKEE (reference sequence). CDR3 loop: CASSLSGQGAYGYTF. In nucleotides, the CDR3 is TGTGCCAGCAGCTTGTCGGGACAGGGGGCGTATGGCTACACCTTC.

This clone is medium-sized by share. The chain combines TRBV4-2 with TRBJ2-7; TRBD1 agrees at 7 bases. J lost 7 bases, V lost 3 bases, and 6 bases had no gene match. The CDR3 runs 13 residues. Germline CDR1 reads LGHNA; CDR2 reads YNFKEQ. CDR3 sequence reads: CASSQSTQGEQYF. The CDR3 DNA is TGTGCCAGCAGCCAGTCAACACAGGGGGAGCAGTACTTC.

The rearrangement links TRBV28 to TRBJ1-4; TRBD1 might be the D (6 bases). Trimming left V 7 bases short and J 3 bases short, with 9 bases between. The length of the CDR3 is 13 residues. Looked up from germline, CDR1 is MDHEN and CDR2 is SYDVKM. As DNA, the CDR3 is TGTGCCAGCAAAAGGGGGTCTAATGAAAAACTGTTTTTT. This sequence encodes CASKRGSNEKLFF.

The chain recombines TRBV13 with TRBJ2-7; 7 bases are a match to TRBD2. The CDR3 consists of 14 residues. V lost 5 bases to trimming and J lost 3 bases; unmatched junction nucleotides: 7. The germline V gene has CDR1 PRHDT and CDR2 FYEKMQ (reference sequence). CDR3: CASSESSGSYEQYF. CDR3 sequence (DNA): TGTGCCAGCAGCGAATCTAGCGGAAGCTACGAGCAGTACTTC.

V usage is TRBV11-2 and J usage is TRBJ1-1, with D perhaps matching TRBD1 (6 bases). V was clipped by 1 base and J by 3 bases, with 15 bases between them. This CDR3 has 16 residues. Germline CDR1 is SGHAT and CDR2 is FQNNGV. CDR3 bases: TGTGCCAGCAGCTTAGTAAGTTTTTGGACAGACACTGAAGCTTTCTTT. This sequence encodes CASSLVSFWTDTEAFF.

The genes are TRBV7-9 and TRBJ1-1; maybe TRBD1 (5 bases). V was shortened by 1 base and J by 0 bases, with 12 bases between the two germline ends. The CDR3 has 16 amino acids. Germline CDR1 SEHNR, CDR2 FQNEAQ (reference sequence). CDR3 region: CASSLGGRGMNTEAFF. CDR3 bases: TGTGCCAGCAGCTTAGGAGGGCGGGGGATGAACACTGAAGCTTTCTTT. Full variable domain (missing parts from reference TRBV7-9 and TRBJ1-1): DTGVSQNPRHKITKRGQNVTFRCDPISEHNRLYWYRQTLGQGPEFLTYFQNEAQLEKSRLLSDRFSAERPKGSFSTLEIQRTEQGDSAMYLCASSLGGRGMNTEAFFGQGTRLTVV.

V and J are TRBV5-4 and TRBJ1-1, with TRBD1 identical over 9 bases. V shed 4 bases, J shed 4 bases, and the junction held 14 bases outside the gene matches. Per germline, CDR1 SGHNT and CDR2 YYREEE (reference sequence). This CDR3 has 17 amino acids. The CDR3 DNA follows: TGTGCCAGCAGCCGTGCCGGGACAGGGCGACCGGGCACTGAAGCTTTCTTT. This codes for CASSRAGTGRPGTEAFF.

The V call is TRBV6-5, the J call TRBJ1-2; TRBD1 matches 7 bases. The junction had 6 bases not matched to a gene; V was cut back by 5 bases and J by 3 bases. This CDR3 comprises 14 residues. Germline V gene data show CDR1 as MNHEY and CDR2 as SVGAGI. The CDR3 region has the DNA TGTGCCAGCAGTGGCGGACAGGCGTACTATGGCTACACCTTC. Translating it yields CASSGGQAYYGYTF.

This clone was recorded once. The rearrangement links TRBV7-7 to TRBJ2-5; possibly TRBD2 for D (5 bases). Germline V gene data show CDR1 as SSHAT and CDR2 as FNYEAQ (reference sequence). CDR3 length equals 14 residues. CDR3 coding DNA: TGTGCTAGCCGAGGGCAGGTCGATACGGAGACCCAGTACTTC. Protein sequence: CASRGQVDTETQYF.

The chain recombines TRBV5-5 with TRBJ1-6, with D perhaps matching TRBD1 (5 bases). The CDR3 contains 15 residues. The V end was cut by 4 bases, the J end by 10 bases, with 18 bases between. Germline V gene data show CDR1 as SGHKS and CDR2 as YYEKEE (reference sequence). As DNA, the CDR3 is TGTGCCAGCAGCACAGTTGGGGGAATGGGGTCACCCCTCCACTTT. It is translated as CASSTVGGMGSPLHF.

In its sample, this clone was seen a few times. This chain connects TRBV27 to TRBJ1-6; D is undetermined. Per germline, CDR1 MNHEY and CDR2 SMNVEV (reference sequence). The CDR3 has 18 residues. Between the trimmed V and J ends, which lost 0 bases and 7 bases, there was a span of 19 bases. For the CDR3, the DNA is TGTGCCAGCAGTTTATCGAACCCACCCGGGGAACGCAATTCACCCCTCCACTTT. It codes for CASSLSNPPGERNSPLHF.